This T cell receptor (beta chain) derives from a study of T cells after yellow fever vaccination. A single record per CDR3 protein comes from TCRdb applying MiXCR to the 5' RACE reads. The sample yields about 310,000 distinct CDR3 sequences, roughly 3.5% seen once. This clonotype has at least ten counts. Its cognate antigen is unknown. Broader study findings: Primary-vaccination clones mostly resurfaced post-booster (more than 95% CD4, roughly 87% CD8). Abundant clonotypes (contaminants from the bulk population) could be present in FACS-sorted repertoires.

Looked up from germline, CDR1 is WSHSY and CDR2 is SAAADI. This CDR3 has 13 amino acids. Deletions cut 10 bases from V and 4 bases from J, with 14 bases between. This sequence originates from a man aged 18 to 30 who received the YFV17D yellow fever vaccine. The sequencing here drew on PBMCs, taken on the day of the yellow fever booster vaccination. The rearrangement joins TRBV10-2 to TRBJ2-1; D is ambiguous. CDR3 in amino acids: CAIQSESYNEQFF. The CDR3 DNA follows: TGCGCCATCCAGTCAGAATCGTACAATGAGCAGTTCTTC.